This note documents a single TCR beta chain sequence. It has no known antigen specificity. The sample holds no much larger clone one base away, and base qualities are not on file. This sample stems from a study of shared T cell receptors in the human thymus (dated by TCRdb to the early 2020s). About the study as a whole: The study examined how the human thymus generates shared, self-reactive T-cell receptor alpha chains.

To prepare the library, the immunoSEQ multiplex PCR assay was applied. The table was pulled from immuneACCESS by TCRdb, which kept in-frame rearrangements only. Such tables lose some clones; where checked, under half of the loss comes from unresolved V genes, and the rest has no known cause. The sample data list some 640,000 clones, and around 87% of these were observed just once. Of the sample, more than 0.009% is held by the ten largest clones. The CDR3 starts with the cysteine, ends with the phenylalanine, and has 18 residues. The retained sequence is limited to the CDR3, 54 bases, with the frame set at the first base. The CDR1 and CDR2 encoded by the germline V gene are SGHDT and YYEEEE. Trimming removed 0 bases from V and 0 bases from J; the gene matches leave 9 bases unexplained. Separately, the same data were catalogued under a study of human thymus T cells. From the second report: Immunologically healthy infants undergoing open corrective cardiac surgery for congenital heart defects in Finland were used as donors. Thymus tissue was collected as surgical resects that were removed during corrective cardiac surgery. V and J gene segment usage appeared biased in both thymic and peripheral blood repertoires. The related research reported highly overlapping thymic TCR repertoires among unrelated individuals. The study described the TCR alpha and beta repertoires in under 10 infant thymus samples and a few matching peripheral blood samples. The infant donors were 7 to 244 days old, and the cohort included roughly six males and two females. After being mechanically released from the tissue, thymocytes were kept at -70 degrees C in pellets of 10-30 million cells. A QIAsymphony instrument was used to extract genomic DNA from frozen cell pellets. The immunoSEQ multiplex PCR assay was used to amplify the TCRB and TCRAD loci from a standardized quantity of quality-controlled genomic DNA. The amplicons spanned the V(D)J region and were long enough to cover the CDR3 and allow V and J genes to be identified. Through the commercial immunoSEQ service, the amplicons were sequenced on an Illumina platform. Primer bias and sequencing errors were corrected as previously described, and TCRAD and TCRB definitions were based on the IMGT database. The repertoires were analysed using immunoSEQ Analyzer 3.0 and VDJTools for basic statistics, V/J segment usage, diversity estimates, rarefaction and pairwise overlap. Chao1, ChaoE, Efron-Thisted, Shannon and inverse Simpson indices were used to estimate diversity, which was also estimated on datasets down-sampled to the smallest sample. For repertoire overlap, CDR3 nucleotide sequence, V gene and J gene had to match strictly, and clustering was done by Jaccard-based multidimensional scaling. On average, thymus samples yielded approximately 780,000 unique TCRB clonotypes, whereas blood samples yielded approximately 84,000.

Sequencing input: thymocytes. This clonotype originated in a boy less than two years old with a congenital heart defect. Donor details come from another sample of the same person, matched by shared clones. The rearranged chain carries TRBV5-6 and TRBJ2-7, with 10 central nucleotides matching TRBD2. The base sequence is TGTGCCAGCAGCTTGGGGGCTAGCGGGAGATTCGGCTCCTACGAGCAGTACTTC. Translated, this gives CASSLGASGRFGSYEQYF. Reference TRBV5-6 and TRBJ2-7 genes cover what lies past the CDR3, so the full variable domain is DAGVTQSPTHLIKTRGQQVTLRCSPKSGHDTVSWYQQALGQGPQFIFQYYEEEERQRGNFPDRFSGHQFPNYSSELNVNALLLGDSALYLCASSLGASGRFGSYEQYFGPGTRLTVT.